This paragraph reports one T cell receptor beta chain. These data are taken from a study of blood T cell repertoires in COVID-19. TCRdb keeps only in-frame clones here, not all; method: immunoSEQ multiplex PCR. The repertoire holds approximately 160,000 clones, with 80% to 85% as singletons. The CDR3 covers 15 residues. V was clipped by 4 bases and J by 4 bases; unmatched bases: 2. In germline, CDR1 is SGHTA, CDR2 FQGNSA. The chain uses TRBV7-2 and TRBJ2-3, with 13 bases matching TRBD2. The specimen sequenced was peripheral blood. This sequence originates from a woman of 80 years or more with active or convalescent COVID-19. CDR3 sequence (DNA): TGTGCCAGCAGCTCCGGACTAGCGGGGGCAGATACGCAGTATTTT. This sequence encodes CASSSGLAGADTQYF.